This T cell receptor (beta chain) was recovered during a study of cytomegalovirus exposure and HLA in healthy donors. Findings and limits, study-wide: The study reported that TCR beta sequences accurately predicted HLA-A and HLA-B alleles in most subjects.

This clone has just a few counts. Its target is unknown. The PCR had 60 Vbeta and 13 Jbeta primers. Libraries were prepared by immunoSEQ multiplex PCR; TCRdb keeps only in-frame clonotypes and omits some of them. The table includes about 76,000 clones, more than 55% detected once. The length of the CDR3 is 10 residues. V was cut by 4 bases and J by 6 bases, with 7 bases left in between. The germline V gene has CDR1 DFQATT and CDR2 SNEGSKA (reference sequence). This sequence joins TRBV20-1 and TRBJ2-7; no clear D gene. This TCR was sampled from a man in his 60s in good health and CMV-seropositive. Source material: PBMCs. The CDR3 DNA reads TGCAGTGCTAAGCTAGGCGAGCAGTACTTC. This gives the protein CSAKLGEQYF.